This is a list of T cell receptor beta chains from one sample in a study of T cell repertoires in cytomegalovirus infection. These receptors have no known antigen. TCRdb re-derived calls from the reads in MiXCR, one entry per CDR3 protein. This table holds some 920,000 distinct CDR3 sequences, roughly 30% found once. Material: cultured CD8+ T cells from PBMCs, obtained from culture after CMV antigen stimulation. Receptors were obtained from a human donor in good health (CMV status not recorded). Some clones in this sample may be carry-over from other donors' samples. The conserved cysteine and the conserved F or W are not part of the CDR3 here. Size values are once, few and many counts, or a class for expanded clones, and some rows have none.

>TRBV4-1|NA|TRBJ2-5
ASSQPPTGGQETQY
>TRBV6-5|few|TRBJ2-1
ASSYQGAYNEQF
>TRBV7-6|many|TRBJ2-2
AIGGTGELF
>TRBV7-8|many|TRBJ1-5
ASSLELGYNQPQH
>TRBV7-9|few|TRBJ2-5
ASSLESRDSFTSPQETQY
>TRBV27|few|TRBJ2-1
ATNSDSYNEQF
>TRBV6-5|NA|TRBJ2-1
ASSPDWREQF
>TRBV24-1|NA|TRBJ2-3
ATSGRAADTQY
>TRBV4-1|NA|TRBJ2-7
ASSQGPAIYEQY
>TRBV7-9|NA|TRBJ1-1
ASSQNGPDEAF
>TRBV6-1|NA|TRBJ1-2
ASRNLDRTNYGYT
>TRBV28|NA|TRBJ2-5
ASSLTNIQETQY
>TRBV7-9|NA|TRBJ1-2
ASARGEHT
>TRBV4-2|few|TRBJ1-1
ASSQVTDRNTEAF
>TRBV10-3|NA|TRBJ1-2
AISESGGVGGYT
>TRBV7-9|NA|TRBJ1-4
ASSSPENNEKLF
>TRBV27|NA|TRBJ1-5
ASSLAKGNQPQH
>TRBV7-6|once|TRBJ2-3
ASSLPLRPAQY
>TRBV18|few|TRBJ2-3
ASSPSPGAEDTQY
>TRBV7-9|many|TRBJ1-1
ASSFLVGKNTEAF
>TRBV12-5|NA|TRBJ2-3
ASGLVLDRGRRVSTDTQY
>TRBV10-2|few|TRBJ2-3
ASSDRPLLPSTDTQY
>TRBV6-1|NA|TRBJ2-7
ASSESRQGGYEQY
>TRBV6-5|NA|TRBJ2-1
ASSYADEQF
>TRBV28|NA|TRBJ1-6
ASSLPLGLNSPLH
>TRBV7-3|NA|TRBJ1-1
ASSPRSDEAF
>TRBV7-9|NA|TRBJ2-3
ASSFGNTDTQY
>TRBV7-9|few|TRBJ2-2
ASSFLPGQGPGRELF
>TRBV7-8|NA|TRBJ2-1
ASRGRDRVLDNEQF
>TRBV28|few|TRBJ1-1
ASSPDVRVEAF
>TRBV10-1|few|TRBJ2-7
ASSDGFLREQY
>TRBV5-5|many|TRBJ1-5
ASSLDKKRPQH
>TRBV12-5|few|TRBJ2-7
ASGFARPDQEQY
>TRBV28|many|TRBJ2-3
ASTFGLEITDTQY